This T cell receptor (beta chain) was retrieved from a study of blood T cells in healthy people across ages. Whole-study findings and limits: Comparison with aged donors showed that long-lived donors had more naive CD4+ cells and higher diversity.

Next came a second PCR, run for about 7 to 12 cycles, which used a sample-barcoded 5' primer along with a J-beta primer mix. Every molecule of cDNA carried a tag from a template-switch adaptor with 12 random nucleotides. TCRdb reprocessed the 5' RACE reads with MiXCR, giving one entry per CDR3 protein. The table shows nearly 800,000 distinct CDR3 sequences, with approximately 60% occurring only once. The CDR3 has 17 amino acids. With 6 bases clipped from V and 4 bases from J, the junction kept 18 bases outside the gene matches. Germline V gene sequence: CDR1 SQVTM, CDR2 ANQGSEA. Remarks on this clonotype: Its antigen is currently unknown.

Extraction yielded at least 5 micrograms of total RNA per sample. The sample taken for sequencing was blood. The chain joins TRBV29-1 to TRBJ2-1, with 7 bases identical to TRBD1. This receptor was identified in a man in his forties in good health. The CDR3 region is CSVEIPGQIFSYNEQFF. The CDR3, as DNA: TGCAGCGTCGAAATTCCGGGACAGATATTTTCATACAATGAGCAGTTCTTC.